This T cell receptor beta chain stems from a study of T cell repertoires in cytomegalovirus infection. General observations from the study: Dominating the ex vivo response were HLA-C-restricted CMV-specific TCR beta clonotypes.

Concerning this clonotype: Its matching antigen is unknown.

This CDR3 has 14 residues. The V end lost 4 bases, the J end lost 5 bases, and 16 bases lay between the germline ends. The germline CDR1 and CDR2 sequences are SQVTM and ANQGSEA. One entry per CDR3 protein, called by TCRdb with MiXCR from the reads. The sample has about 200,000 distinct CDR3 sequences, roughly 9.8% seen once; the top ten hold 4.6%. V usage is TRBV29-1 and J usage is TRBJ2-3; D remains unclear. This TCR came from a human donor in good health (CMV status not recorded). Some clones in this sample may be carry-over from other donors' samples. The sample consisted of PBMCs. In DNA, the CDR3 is TGCAGCGTTGGTCGGCGGAGCACCATAGATACGCAGTATTTT. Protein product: CSVGRRSTIDTQYF.